These 15 T cell receptor beta chains were all obtained from the same sample, sequenced in a study of identical twins. MiXCR, applied by TCRdb to the 5' RACE reads, yields one record per CDR3 protein. Here the sample spans roughly 1.6 million distinct CDR3 sequences, about 32% being singletons. Sequenced material: cord blood. All receptors derive from a newborn girl in good health.

This rearrangement joins TRBV5-1 to TRBJ2-5; 10 positions agree with TRBD2. V lost 6 bases, J lost 3 bases, and 11 bases stayed unmatched. This CDR3 contains 16 residues. CDR1 and CDR2 (germline): SGHRS, YFSETQ. The chain's CDR3 is CASTVGGLASEETQYF. DNA for the CDR3: TGCGCCAGCACCGTCGGGGGACTAGCGAGCGAAGAGACCCAGTACTTC. The entire variable domain, with the rest obtained from reference TRBV5-1 and TRBJ2-5, is as follows: KAGVTQTPRYLIKTRGQQVTLSCSPISGHRSVSWYQQTPGQGLQFLFEYFSETQRNKGNFPGRFSGRQFSNSRSEMNVSTLELGDSALYLCASTVGGLASEETQYFGPGTRLLVL.

The J gene is TRBJ1-5, the V gene TRBV6-2 or TRBV6-3; no reliable D call. V was cut by 2 bases and J by 4 bases, with 9 bases left in between. The germline gives CDR1 MNHEY, CDR2 SVGEGT. This CDR3 is 14 amino acids long. The CDR3 is CASSYAYGNQPQHF. DNA for the CDR3: TGTGCCAGCAGTTACGCGTATGGAAATCAGCCCCAGCATTTT.

The rearrangement links TRBV2 to TRBJ2-7, with D uncertain. Trimming pared 8 bases from V and 0 bases from J, leaving 8 bases between. The CDR3 has 12 residues. The germline gives CDR1 SNHLY, CDR2 FYNNEI. The CDR3 DNA reads as TGTGCCAGCGAAGTAGGCTCCTACGAGCAGTACTTC. Amino acids: CASEVGSYEQYF.

There are a few counts of this clonotype. This rearrangement joins TRBV29-1 to TRBJ2-1; 10 bases are a match to TRBD2. This CDR3 comprises 14 residues. The germline V gene encodes CDR1 SQVTM and CDR2 ANQGSEA. V shed 7 bases and J 7 bases; nucleotides not matched to a gene: 10. CDR3 in amino acids: CSGKAGGLRNEQFF. For the CDR3, the DNA is TGCAGCGGGAAAGCGGGGGGGCTAAGGAATGAGCAGTTCTTC.

This chain uses TRBV5-1 with TRBJ2-2, with D perhaps being TRBD1 or TRBD2 (5 bases each). This CDR3 region has 16 residues. V lost 5 bases and J lost 1, with 15 bases in between. Germline values: CDR1 SGHRS, CDR2 YFSETQ. CDR3 in DNA: TGCGCCAGCAGAAATTTCGGGACCCTGAACACCGGGGAGCTGTTTTTT. Its translation: CASRNFGTLNTGELFF.

V gene TRBV20-1 combines with J gene TRBJ2-5; the D gene could be TRBD1 or TRBD2 (5 bases each). Per the germline V gene, CDR1 is DFQATT and CDR2 is SNEGSKA (reference sequence). The germline V and J ends were trimmed by 6 bases and 3 bases, with 26 bases remaining between them. CDR3 length: 17 residues. The CDR3, as DNA: TGCAGTGCCCCTAGGGGTATGTGGTACCGGGACGAAGAGACCCAGTACTTC. This translates into CSAPRGMWYRDEETQYF.

This clonotype was seen just once. A much larger clone lies a single base off, so this may be a read error. The rearrangement joins TRBV12-3 or TRBV12-4 to TRBJ1-6; TRBD1 agrees at 9 bases. After removal of 4 bases from V and 6 bases from J, the junction contained 4 bases not matched to a gene. The CDR3 extends over 15 amino acids. The CDR3 here is CASSYRTGVNSPLHF. The DNA of the CDR3 is TGTGCCAGCAGTTACCGGACAGGGGTTAATTCACCCCTCCACTTT.

This clonotype was seen more than once but under ten times. J is TRBJ2-1 and V is TRBV20-1; D possibly matches TRBD1 or TRBD2 (5 bases each). The CDR3 covers 15 residues. V lost 0 bases, J lost 3 bases, and 12 bases lay in between. Per germline, CDR1 DFQATT and CDR2 SNEGSKA (reference sequence). In DNA form, the CDR3 reads TGCAGTGCTAGAGATGGGGGTAACTTCTACAATGAGCAGTTCTTC. This sequence encodes CSARDGGNFYNEQFF.

The chain joins TRBV7-8 to TRBJ1-6; the D is unclear. Trimming took 5 bases from V and 0 from J, leaving 14 bases between them. CDR3 length: 17 amino acids. Germline V gene data show CDR1 as SGHVS and CDR2 as FQNEAQ. The CDR3 is CASSPGRLSSYNSPLHF. The CDR3 coding sequence is TGTGCCAGCAGCCCCGGACGGTTGAGCTCCTATAATTCACCCCTCCACTTT.

The chain uses TRBV3-1 and TRBJ1-1, with TRBD1 as a possible D gene (6 bases). The germline CDR1 and CDR2 sequences are LGHDT and YNNKEL (reference sequence). The CDR3 has 13 amino acids. The V gene lost 4 bases and the J gene lost 6 bases, with 12 bases spanning the gap. CDR3 residues: CASSRHRAAEAFF. The CDR3 region has the DNA TGTGCCAGCAGCCGCCACAGGGCGGCTGAAGCTTTCTTT.

This clonotype was observed many times. The chain is built from TRBV7-2 and TRBJ1-1, with a tentative D call TRBD1 (6 bases). Per germline, CDR1 SGHTA and CDR2 FQGNSA. The CDR3 totals 15 residues. The V end was cut by 0 bases, the J end by 1 base, with 9 bases between. The CDR3 sequence is CASSLAPGQNTEAFF. The CDR3 nucleotides are TGTGCCAGCAGCTTAGCTCCGGGACAGAACACTGAAGCTTTCTTT.

The chain recombines TRBV6-6 with TRBJ2-2; 7 nucleotides agree with TRBD1. V shed 10 bases, J shed 3 bases, and the junction held 8 bases outside the gene matches. This CDR3 is 14 amino acids long. Germline V CDR1 and CDR2: MNHNY, SVGAGI (reference sequence). CDR3 sequence: CATSGQEHTGELFF. In DNA, the CDR3 is TGTGCCACCTCAGGACAGGAGCACACCGGGGAGCTGTTTTTT.

This clonotype was seen ten or more times. The rearrangement joins TRBV29-1 to TRBJ2-4; 7 nucleotides align to TRBD2. The ends lost 2 bases at V and 14 bases at J; junction bases unmatched: 6. The CDR3 is made up of 11 amino acids. Germline V CDR1 and CDR2: SQVTM, ANQGSEA. The CDR3 here is CSVELLAVKYF. CDR3 DNA: TGCAGCGTTGAACTTCTAGCGGTCAAGTACTTC.

This clonotype came up a few times. The J gene is TRBJ2-1, the V gene TRBV28; 14 bases match TRBD2. Germline V gives CDR1 MDHEN, CDR2 SYDVKM. J was trimmed by 9 bases and V by 5 bases; bases with no gene match: 18. The CDR3 runs 19 residues. The CDR3: CASSIPGLAGATFGGEQFF. The DNA of the CDR3 is TGTGCCAGCAGTATCCCGGGACTAGCGGGAGCAACGTTTGGGGGTGAGCAGTTCTTC. Drawing the rest from reference TRBV28 and TRBJ2-1, the complete variable domain is DVKVTQSSRYLVKRTGEKVFLECVQDMDHENMFWYRQDPGLGLRLIYFSYDVKMKEKGDIPEGYSVSREKKERFSLILESASTNQTSMYLCASSIPGLAGATFGGEQFFGPGTRLTVL.

For this clonotype: An end of the junction does not agree with germline; a read error may underlie this. The rearrangement links TRBV4-1 to TRBJ2-6, with a possible D match to TRBD1 (5 bases). This CDR3 is 17 amino acids long. CDR1 is MGHRA, CDR2 YSYEKL, per germline. CDR3 loop: CASSQGVARSGADVLTF. The CDR3 DNA is TGCGCCAGCAGCCAAGGGGTCGCCCGGTCTGGGGCCGACGTCCTGACTTTC.